This paragraph reports one TCR beta chain. What it binds is unknown. The sample is drawn from a study of T cell responses to AZD1222 COVID-19 vaccine. Findings of the study overall: After the peak T cell response, and only then, were repertoires sampled. Along spike, vaccine-associated CD4 TCRs were found throughout, with dominance at 160-218 and 743-854. Possibly, clonal diversity was underestimated; donors were largely white British and included more females. Only six or seven AZD1222 recipients tested seropositive at baseline.

Germline V CDR1 and CDR2: MNHEY, SMNVEV (reference sequence). The V and J ends lost 0 bases and 0 bases, in that order; junction bases with no gene match: 2. The CDR3 covers 16 residues. TCRdb's copy holds only in-frame clones and misses some; the assay was immunoSEQ multiplex PCR. The sample consists of 210,000 or so clones, roughly 94% of them appearing once. This chain uses TRBV27 with TRBJ2-7; 10 bases line up with TRBD2. Source: peripheral blood, taken 28 days after the second dose of the MenACWY control vaccine. The receptor was derived from an adult who received the MenACWY meningococcal vaccine as a control. DNA for the CDR3: TGTGCCAGCAGTTTATCTTCTAGCGGGAGCTCCTACGAGCAGTACTTC. This gives the protein CASSLSSSGSSYEQYF.